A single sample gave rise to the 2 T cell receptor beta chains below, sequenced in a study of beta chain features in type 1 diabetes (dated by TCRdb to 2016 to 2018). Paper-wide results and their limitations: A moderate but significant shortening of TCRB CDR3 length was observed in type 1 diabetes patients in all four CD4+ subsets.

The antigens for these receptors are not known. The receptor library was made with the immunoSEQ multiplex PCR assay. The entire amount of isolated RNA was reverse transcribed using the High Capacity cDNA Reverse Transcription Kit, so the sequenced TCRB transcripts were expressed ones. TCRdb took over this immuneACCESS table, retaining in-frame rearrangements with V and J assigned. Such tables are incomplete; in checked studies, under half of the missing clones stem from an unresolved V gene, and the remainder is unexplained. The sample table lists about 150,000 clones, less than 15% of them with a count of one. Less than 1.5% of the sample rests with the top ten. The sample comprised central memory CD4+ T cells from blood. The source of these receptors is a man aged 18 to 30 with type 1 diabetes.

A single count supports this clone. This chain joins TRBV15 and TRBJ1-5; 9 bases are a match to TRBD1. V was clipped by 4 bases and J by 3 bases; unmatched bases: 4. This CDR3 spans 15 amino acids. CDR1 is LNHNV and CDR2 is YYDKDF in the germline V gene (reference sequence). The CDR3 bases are TGTGCCACCAGCAAGACAGGGGGTAACAATCAGCCCCAGCATTTT. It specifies CATSKTGGNNQPQHF.

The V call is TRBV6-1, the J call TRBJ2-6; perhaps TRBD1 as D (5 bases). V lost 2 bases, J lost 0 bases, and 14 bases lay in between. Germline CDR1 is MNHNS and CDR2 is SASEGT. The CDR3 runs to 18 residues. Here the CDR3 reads CASSESQTAYSGANVLTF. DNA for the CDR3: TGTGCCAGCAGTGAAAGTCAGACAGCGTACTCTGGGGCCAACGTCCTGACTTTC.